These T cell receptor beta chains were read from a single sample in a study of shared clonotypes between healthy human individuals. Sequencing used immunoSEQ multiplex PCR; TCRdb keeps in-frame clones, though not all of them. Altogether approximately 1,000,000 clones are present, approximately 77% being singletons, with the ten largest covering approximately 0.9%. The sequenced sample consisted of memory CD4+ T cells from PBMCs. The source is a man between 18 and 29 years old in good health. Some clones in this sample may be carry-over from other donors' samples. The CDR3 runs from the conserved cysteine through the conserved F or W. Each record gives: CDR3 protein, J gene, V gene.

cdr3_aa: CASSPGQLNEKLFF
j_call: TRBJ1-4
v_call: TRBV5-1

cdr3_aa: CASSLATWREGFGNEQFF
j_call: TRBJ2-1
v_call: TRBV5-1

cdr3_aa: CASSREGQKETQYF
j_call: TRBJ2-5
v_call: TRBV18

cdr3_aa: CASSLAGVVTEAFF
j_call: TRBJ1-1
v_call: TRBV28

cdr3_aa: CASSRTGPYNEQFF
j_call: TRBJ2-1
v_call: TRBV6-5

cdr3_aa: CASSVIANTGELFF
j_call: TRBJ2-2
v_call: TRBV7-3

cdr3_aa: CASKSENTIYF
j_call: TRBJ1-3
v_call: TRBV6-8

cdr3_aa: CSVARGSGYGYTF
j_call: TRBJ1-2
v_call: TRBV29-1

cdr3_aa: CASSLVTSGTDTQYF
j_call: TRBJ2-3
v_call: TRBV5-4

cdr3_aa: CASSPASATNEKLFF
j_call: TRBJ1-4
v_call: TRBV6-7

cdr3_aa: CASSLEGTGPRYTF
j_call: TRBJ1-2
v_call: TRBV5-1

cdr3_aa: CASSLYLAGGPYNEQFF
j_call: TRBJ2-1
v_call: TRBV4-2

cdr3_aa: CASSLGTGIRTEAFF
j_call: TRBJ1-1
v_call: TRBV5-8

cdr3_aa: CASMTLNTYEQYF
j_call: TRBJ2-7
v_call: TRBV28

cdr3_aa: CASSKTSGTSGVYNEQFF
j_call: TRBJ2-1
v_call: TRBV7-2

cdr3_aa: CASSWGLAGGSYNEQFF
j_call: TRBJ2-1
v_call: TRBV5-1

cdr3_aa: CASSRTGGYTLSANTGELFF
j_call: TRBJ2-2
v_call: TRBV28

cdr3_aa: CASSLIGTWTNTGELFF
j_call: TRBJ2-2
v_call: TRBV13